Shown below are 12 T cell receptor beta chains from a single sample sequenced in a study of T cell repertoires in cytomegalovirus infection. TCRdb redid the calling of the reads with MiXCR, one entry per CDR3 protein. The sample holds roughly 760,000 distinct CDR3 sequences, less than 40% seen once. The sample comprised PBMCs. The receptors come from a human donor in good health (CMV status not recorded). Some clones in this sample may be carry-over from other donors' samples.

This clonotype is a singleton in its sample. The chain recombines TRBV5-4 with TRBJ2-5; 14 bases are shared with TRBD2. Germline trimming cut 6 bases from V and 0 bases from J; bases unmatched to any gene: 7. This CDR3 spans 17 amino acids. CDR1 SGHNT and CDR2 YYREEE come from the germline V gene (reference sequence). The CDR3 DNA reads TGTGCCAGCATCTCGACTAGCGGGAGGGTGGACCAAGAGACCCAGTACTTC. Translating gives CASISTSGRVDQETQYF.

This clonotype occurred many times. The chain carries TRBV7-2 and TRBJ2-5; D not resolved. Germline CDR1 SGHTA, CDR2 FQGNSA. V gave up 5 bases and J gave up 4 bases, with 17 bases separating them. The CDR3 length is 15 residues. The CDR3 nucleotides read TGTGCCAGCAGCCTAGGTATGACCGGTGGAGAGACCCAGTACTTC. The encoded protein is CASSLGMTGGETQYF. Looking up the rest from reference TRBV7-2 and TRBJ2-5 gives the full variable domain: GAGVSQSPSNKVTEKGKDVELRCDPISGHTALYWYRQSLGQGLEFLIYFQGNSAPDKSGLPSDRFSAERTGGSVSTLTIQRTQQEDSAVYLCASSLGMTGGETQYFGPGTRLLVL.

The rearrangement links TRBV7-8 to TRBJ2-1, with 11 nucleotides matching TRBD1. CDR1 SGHVS and CDR2 FQNEAQ come from the germline V gene. The V gene end was trimmed by 6 bases and the J gene end by 8 bases; junction bases not matched to a gene: 12. This CDR3 comprises 16 residues. DNA for the CDR3: TGTGCCAGCAGTTCACCGGGACAGGGGGGTTTCTATGAGCAGTTCTTC. This codes for CASSSPGQGGFYEQFF.

This clonotype was detected a few times. The V call is TRBV18, the J call TRBJ2-6, with TRBD1 matching 8 bases. CDR1 and CDR2 from the germline V gene are KGHSH and LQKENI. The CDR3 consists of 19 residues. J gave up 4 bases and V 3 bases, and 14 bases lay outside the gene matches. In nucleotides, the CDR3 is TGTGCCAGCTCACCTAAGGGACAGGCACCTTTTGGAGGGGCCAACGTCCTGACTTTC. Protein: CASSPKGQAPFGGANVLTF.

This clonotype was detected ten times or more. The chain combines TRBV24-1 with TRBJ1-2; possibly TRBD1 for D (5 bases). V lost 7 bases to trimming and J lost 3 bases, with 14 bases between them. The CDR3 has 14 amino acids. The germline gives CDR1 KGHDR, CDR2 SFDVKD. The CDR3 region is CATRDNEGHYGYTF. The CDR3 nucleotides read TGTGCCACCAGGGACAATGAGGGGCACTATGGCTACACCTTC.

This clonotype turned up a few times. The chain links TRBV7-2 to TRBJ2-5; D gene uncertain. The CDR3 extends over 13 amino acids. The germline V and J ends were trimmed by 2 bases and 3 bases, with 7 bases remaining between them. Germline CDR1 is SGHTA and CDR2 is FQGNSA. The CDR3 DNA reads as TGTGCCAGCAGCTTAATTCTAGAAGAGACCCAGTACTTC. Translated: CASSLILEETQYF.

J is TRBJ2-7 and V is TRBV11-2, with D unresolved. V lost 5 bases to trimming and J lost 1 base, with 15 bases between them. The CDR3 spans 15 residues. Germline V gene data show CDR1 as SGHAT and CDR2 as FQNNGV. CDR3 sequence (DNA): TGTGCCAGCAGCACCACCCGATACGGTTCCTACGAGCAGTACTTC. It is translated as CASSTTRYGSYEQYF.

This chain uses TRBV6-2 or TRBV6-3 with TRBJ2-1, with D perhaps TRBD2 (6 bases). V was clipped by 2 bases and J by 10 bases, with 24 bases between them. From germline, CDR1 is MNHEY and CDR2 SVGEGT. This CDR3 comprises 17 residues. This chain's CDR3 is CASSYPPTQRVRREQFF. The CDR3 DNA reads TGTGCCAGCAGTTACCCGCCGACACAGCGGGTAAGACGGGAGCAGTTCTTC.

CDR3 region: CASSWLGESQETQYF. The CDR3 coding sequence is TGTGCCAGCAGTTGGTTGGGGGAGAGCCAAGAGACCCAGTACTTC. V and J are TRBV28 and TRBJ2-5; D possibly matches TRBD1 or TRBD2 (5 bases each). The CDR3 sequence is 15 residues long. Germline V CDR1 and CDR2: MDHEN, SYDVKM. With 4 bases removed from V and 1 base from J, the gap between germline ends came to 13 bases.

The chain recombines TRBV28 with TRBJ1-3; a weak D match, TRBD1 (6 bases). V was pared by 8 bases and J by 0 bases, with 8 bases between. CDR3 length: 13 residues. CDR1 MDHEN and CDR2 SYDVKM come from the germline V gene. The CDR3 DNA is TGTGCCAGCCTCAGGGGCTCTGGAAACACCATATATTTT. Amino acids: CASLRGSGNTIYF.

In this sample, this clonotype turned up a few times. The chain has TRBV12-3 or TRBV12-4 and TRBJ1-5; D unresolved. This CDR3 region has 14 residues. V was trimmed by 0 bases and J by 5 bases, leaving 8 bases between them. CDR3 coding DNA: TGTGCCAGCAGTTTAGCTTGGACCGATCAGCCCCAGCATTTT. It encodes CASSLAWTDQPQHF.

This clonotype showed up just once. The rearrangement uses TRBV20-1 and TRBJ2-7, with 9 bases aligning to TRBD2. CDR1 DFQATT and CDR2 SNEGSKA come from the germline V gene (reference sequence). The CDR3 consists of 15 residues. With V trimmed by 1 base and J by 5 bases, 9 bases remained unmatched. CDR3 nucleotide sequence: TGCAGTGCTAGAGTCGGTAGCGGGAGAAAGGACGAGCAGTACTTC. This translates into CSARVGSGRKDEQYF.